The entry below describes one T cell receptor (beta chain). Its antigen is as yet unknown. V lost 0 bases and J 3 bases, leaving 14 bases between the germline ends. This CDR3 region has 16 residues. Per the germline V gene, CDR1 is LGHNA and CDR2 is YSLEER. These data originate in a study of cytomegalovirus exposure and HLA in healthy donors. The PCR ran on 60 Vbeta and 13 Jbeta primers. Sequencing was performed with immunoSEQ multiplex PCR; in TCRdb, only in-frame clones are kept and a portion is missing. The repertoire holds around 200,000 clones, with 77% as singletons. Findings of the study overall: Researchers reported from a later analysis that most CMV-associated TCR beta chains appeared HLA-restricted. According to an earlier analysis, most TCR beta V segments yielded productive rearrangements about 90% or about 30% of the time. Specificity of a few CMV-associated chains for CMV antigens was verified in vitro. In a later analysis, a missense DCLRE1C variant was linked to TCR beta V- and J-gene trimming.

The origin of this receptor is an older woman in good health and CMV-seropositive. Sequenced input: PBMCs. The J gene is TRBJ1-2, the V gene TRBV4-3; no definite D call. In DNA form, the CDR3 reads TGCGCCAGCAGCCAAGACAGGTCTGGCCCTTACTATGGCTACACCTTC. Translation gives CASSQDRSGPYYGYTF.